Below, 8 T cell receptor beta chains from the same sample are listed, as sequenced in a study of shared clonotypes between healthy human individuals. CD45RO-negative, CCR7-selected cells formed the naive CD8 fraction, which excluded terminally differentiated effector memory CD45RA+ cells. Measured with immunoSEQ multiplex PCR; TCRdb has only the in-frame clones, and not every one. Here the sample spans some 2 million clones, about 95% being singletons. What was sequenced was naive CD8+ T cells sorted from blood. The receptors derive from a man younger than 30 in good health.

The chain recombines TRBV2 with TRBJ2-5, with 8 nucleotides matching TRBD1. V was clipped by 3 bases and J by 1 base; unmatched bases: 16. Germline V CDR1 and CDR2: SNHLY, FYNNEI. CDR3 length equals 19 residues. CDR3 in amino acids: CASSDGRAQGAGFQETQYF. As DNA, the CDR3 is TGTGCCAGCAGTGACGGACGGGCGCAGGGGGCCGGTTTCCAAGAGACCCAGTACTTC. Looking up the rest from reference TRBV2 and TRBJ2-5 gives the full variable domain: EPEVTQTPSHQVTQMGQEVILRCVPISNHLYFYWYRQILGQKVEFLVSFYNNEISEKSEIFDDQFSVERPDGSNFTLKIRSTKLEDSAMYFCASSDGRAQGAGFQETQYFGPGTRLLVL.

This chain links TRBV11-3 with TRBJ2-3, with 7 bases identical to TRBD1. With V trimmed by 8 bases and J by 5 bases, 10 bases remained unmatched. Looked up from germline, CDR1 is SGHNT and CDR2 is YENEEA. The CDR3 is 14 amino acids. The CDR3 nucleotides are TGTGCCAGCGCAACAGGGGTTGGGATAGATACGCAGTATTTT. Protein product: CASATGVGIDTQYF.

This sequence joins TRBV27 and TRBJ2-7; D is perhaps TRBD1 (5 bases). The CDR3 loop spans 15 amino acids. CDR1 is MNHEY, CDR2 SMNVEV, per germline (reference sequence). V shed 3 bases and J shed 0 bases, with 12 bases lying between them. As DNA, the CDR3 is TGTGCCAGCAGTTTTCGGTTAACAGGCTCCTACGAGCAGTACTTC. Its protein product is CASSFRLTGSYEQYF.

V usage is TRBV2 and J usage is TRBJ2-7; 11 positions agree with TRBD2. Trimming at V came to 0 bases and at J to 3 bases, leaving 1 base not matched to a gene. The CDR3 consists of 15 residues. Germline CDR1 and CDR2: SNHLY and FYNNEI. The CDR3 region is CASSEALAGGYEQYF. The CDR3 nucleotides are TGTGCCAGCAGTGAAGCCCTAGCGGGGGGCTACGAGCAGTACTTC.

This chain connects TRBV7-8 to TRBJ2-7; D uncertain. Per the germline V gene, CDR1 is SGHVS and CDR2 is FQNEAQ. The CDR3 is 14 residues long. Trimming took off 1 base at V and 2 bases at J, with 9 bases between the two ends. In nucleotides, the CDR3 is TGTGCCAGCAGCTTAGGTAGCTACCCCTACGAGCAGTACTTC. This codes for CASSLGSYPYEQYF.

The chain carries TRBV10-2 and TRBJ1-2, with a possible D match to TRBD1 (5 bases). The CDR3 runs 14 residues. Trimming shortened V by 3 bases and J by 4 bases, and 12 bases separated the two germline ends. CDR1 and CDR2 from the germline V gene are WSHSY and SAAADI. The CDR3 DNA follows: TGCGCCAGCAGTGAATGGGGGGGTCCCTATGGCTACACCTTC. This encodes CASSEWGGPYGYTF.

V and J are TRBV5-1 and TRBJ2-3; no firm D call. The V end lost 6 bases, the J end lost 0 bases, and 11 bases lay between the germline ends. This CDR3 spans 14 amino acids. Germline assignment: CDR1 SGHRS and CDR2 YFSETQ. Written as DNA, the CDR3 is TGCGCCAGCAACACCGGACCCAGCACAGATACGCAGTATTTT. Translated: CASNTGPSTDTQYF.

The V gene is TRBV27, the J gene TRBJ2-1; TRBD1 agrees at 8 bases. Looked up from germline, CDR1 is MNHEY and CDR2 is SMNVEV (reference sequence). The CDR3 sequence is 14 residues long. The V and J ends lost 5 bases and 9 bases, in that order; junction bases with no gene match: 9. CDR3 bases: TGTGCCAGCAGTACCCGACAGGGGTCGGGTGAGCAGTTCTTC. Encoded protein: CASSTRQGSGEQFF.